This is a list of T cell receptor beta chains from one sample in a study of T cells expressing NK-cell markers. One entry per CDR3 protein, without DNA, is what TCRdb gives after re-calling the 5' RACE reads. There are hundreds of thousands of distinct CDR3 sequences in the sample, with roughly 5.2% held by the top ten. The source material was blood T cells: a sorted CD56 or NKG2C T cell subset, CD4+ or CD8+ T cells, or bulk PBMC T cells (not recorded which). Source of these receptors: a man aged 18-70 years in good health. Both conserved end residues are part of each CDR3.

V	J	CDR3
TRBV7-6	TRBJ2-5	CASSLPSKETQYF
TRBV15	TRBJ2-1	CATSNFQGALNEQFF
TRBV11-2	TRBJ2-6	CASSPKHRSGANVLTF
TRBV9	TRBJ1-6	CASSVDPGDHFSSPLHF
TRBV6-2/TRBV6-3	TRBJ1-1	CASSFDRVDTEAFF
TRBV5-1	TRBJ1-6	CASSLDGTGTYNSPLHF
TRBV7-9	TRBJ1-1	CASSLYVDAEAFF
TRBV7-9	TRBJ2-5	CASDSLKETQYF
TRBV5-5	TRBJ1-1	CASSLAATGVGTEAFF
TRBV5-8	TRBJ2-5	CASSLGPPLQETQYF
TRBV7-9	TRBJ1-2	CASSRAGQANYGYTF
TRBV5-1	TRBJ2-3	CASSLGNPGGDTQYF
TRBV15	TRBJ2-7	CATSRAPGTAKHEQYF
TRBV7-9	TRBJ2-7	CASSSGLVIYEQYF
TRBV29-1	TRBJ2-5	CSVAKRLAGGETQYF
TRBV12-3/TRBV12-4	TRBJ2-3	CASSTQRNTDTQYF
TRBV6-6	TRBJ2-3	CASSDPYRDTQYF
TRBV20-1	TRBJ2-5	CSAKTSGASWRQETQYF
TRBV7-2	TRBJ2-7	CASREGGGTYEQYF
TRBV18	TRBJ2-7	CASLGSGPGEQYF
TRBV6-5	TRBJ2-7	CASSYSGTGPYEQYF
TRBV9	TRBJ2-3	CASSASTGVADTQYF
TRBV5-1	TRBJ1-6	CASSLDLGAGGLPLHF
TRBV14	TRBJ1-3	CASSQELRGDTIYF
TRBV6-7	TRBJ2-7	CARGPSYEQYF
TRBV27	TRBJ2-7	CASSSNRAGEQYF
TRBV20-1	TRBJ1-1	CSALDRVTPNTEAFF
TRBV6-5	TRBJ1-6	CASSFGTGGYSYNSPLHF
TRBV12-3/TRBV12-4	TRBJ1-2	CASNRGGNYGYTF
TRBV15	TRBJ1-4	CATSRAATGEREKLFF
TRBV11-3	TRBJ2-1	CASSLDIGNEQFF
TRBV5-1	TRBJ2-5	CASSFGTHQSETQYF
TRBV6-5	TRBJ1-6	CASSYSRGAQGSPLHF
TRBV11-1	TRBJ2-7	CASSSPETSGASSYEQYF
TRBV6-2/TRBV6-3	TRBJ1-5	CASSSDSTQGEPQHF
TRBV20-1	TRBJ1-5	CSASSRDRVSNQPQHF
TRBV27	TRBJ2-1	CASSLRETRARGDEQFF
TRBV2	TRBJ2-7	CASSEAGQFLYEQYF
TRBV6-1	TRBJ2-3	CASSETLAGSADTQYF
TRBV7-8	TRBJ2-5	CASSSSRTSGGAWETQYF
TRBV7-3	TRBJ2-1	CASSLTLARYNEQFF
TRBV12-3/TRBV12-4	TRBJ1-5	CASNQGAFRPQHF
TRBV5-1	TRBJ2-3	CASSLGSGRGADTQYF
TRBV18	TRBJ2-1	CASSPRAGGVDNEQFF
TRBV12-3/TRBV12-4	TRBJ1-3	CASTTHGASGNTIYF
TRBV29-1	TRBJ2-7	CSVEPGQGNEQYF
TRBV19	TRBJ2-5	CASSIGAHGQETQYF
TRBV5-1	TRBJ1-5	CASSLDGPGQGKAQHF
TRBV2	TRBJ1-6	CASSVGDRVKSPLHF